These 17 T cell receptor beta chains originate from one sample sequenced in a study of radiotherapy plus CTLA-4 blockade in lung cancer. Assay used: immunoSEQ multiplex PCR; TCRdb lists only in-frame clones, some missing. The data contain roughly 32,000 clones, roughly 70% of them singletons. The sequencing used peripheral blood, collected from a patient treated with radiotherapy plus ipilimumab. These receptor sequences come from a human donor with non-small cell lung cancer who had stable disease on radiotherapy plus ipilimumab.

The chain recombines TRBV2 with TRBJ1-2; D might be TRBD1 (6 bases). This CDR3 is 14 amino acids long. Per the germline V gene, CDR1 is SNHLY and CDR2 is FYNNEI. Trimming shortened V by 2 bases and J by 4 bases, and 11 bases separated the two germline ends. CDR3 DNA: TGTGCCAGCAGTGAACAGGGGCTGGGCTATGGCTACACCTTC. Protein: CASSEQGLGYGYTF.

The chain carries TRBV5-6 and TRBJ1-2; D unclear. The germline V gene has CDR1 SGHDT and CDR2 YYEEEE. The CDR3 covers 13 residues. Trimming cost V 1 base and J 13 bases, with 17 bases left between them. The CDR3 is CASSLKGLPTLTF. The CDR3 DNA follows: TGTGCCAGCAGCTTGAAGGGCCTACCAACCCTCACCTTC.

CDR3 in amino acids: CASSLVPQAHREEQYF. The CDR3 region has the DNA TGTGCCAGCAGCTTGGTCCCTCAGGCCCATAGGGAAGAGCAGTACTTC. This rearrangement joins TRBV5-5 to TRBJ2-7, with D hard to call. The CDR3 is 16 residues long. The V gene lost 0 bases and the J gene lost 7 bases, with 20 bases spanning the gap. CDR1 SGHKS and CDR2 YYEKEE come from the germline V gene (reference sequence).

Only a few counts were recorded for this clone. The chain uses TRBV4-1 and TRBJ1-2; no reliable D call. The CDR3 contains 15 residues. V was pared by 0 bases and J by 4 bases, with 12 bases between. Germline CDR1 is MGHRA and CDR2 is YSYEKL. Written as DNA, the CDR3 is TGCGCCAGCAGCCAAGATCACGGCAGTTCCTATGGCTACACCTTC. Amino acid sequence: CASSQDHGSSYGYTF.

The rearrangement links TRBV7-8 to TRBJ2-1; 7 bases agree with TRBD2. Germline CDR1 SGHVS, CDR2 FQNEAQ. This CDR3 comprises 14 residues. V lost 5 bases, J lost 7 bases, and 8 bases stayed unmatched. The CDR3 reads CASSLGREINEQFF. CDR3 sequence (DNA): TGTGCCAGCAGCCTAGGGCGGGAGATAAATGAGCAGTTCTTC.

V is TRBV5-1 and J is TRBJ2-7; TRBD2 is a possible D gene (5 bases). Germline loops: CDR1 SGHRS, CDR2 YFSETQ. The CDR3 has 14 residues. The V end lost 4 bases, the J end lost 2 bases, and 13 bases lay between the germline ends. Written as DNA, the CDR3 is TGCGCCAGCAGCCCTGACTACATGACCTACGAGCAGTACTTC. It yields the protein CASSPDYMTYEQYF. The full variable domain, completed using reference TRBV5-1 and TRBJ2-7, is KAGVTQTPRYLIKTRGQQVTLSCSPISGHRSVSWYQQTPGQGLQFLFEYFSETQRNKGNFPGRFSGRQFSNSRSEMNVSTLELGDSALYLCASSPDYMTYEQYFGPGTRLTVT.

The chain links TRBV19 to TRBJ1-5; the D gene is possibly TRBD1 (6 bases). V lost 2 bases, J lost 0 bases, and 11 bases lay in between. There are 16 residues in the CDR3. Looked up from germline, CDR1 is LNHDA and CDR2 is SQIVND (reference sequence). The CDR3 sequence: CASSIRADSSNQPQHF. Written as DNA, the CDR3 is TGTGCCAGTAGTATAAGGGCGGACAGTAGCAATCAGCCCCAGCATTTT.

Here the CDR3 reads CASSSTGAANEKLFF. The CDR3 nucleotides are TGTGCCAGCAGCTCGACAGGGGCCGCTAATGAAAAACTGTTTTTT. J is TRBJ1-4 and V is TRBV11-2; 8 bases agree with TRBD1. The V and J ends lost 4 bases and 3 bases, in that order; junction bases with no gene match: 4. Germline CDR1 and CDR2: SGHAT and FQNNGV. The CDR3 totals 15 residues.

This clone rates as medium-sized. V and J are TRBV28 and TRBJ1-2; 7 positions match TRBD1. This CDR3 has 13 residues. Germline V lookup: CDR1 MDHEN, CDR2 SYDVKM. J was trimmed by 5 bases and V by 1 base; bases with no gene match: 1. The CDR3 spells CASSLYRGYGYTF. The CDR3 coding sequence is TGTGCCAGCAGTTTATACAGGGGATATGGCTACACCTTC.

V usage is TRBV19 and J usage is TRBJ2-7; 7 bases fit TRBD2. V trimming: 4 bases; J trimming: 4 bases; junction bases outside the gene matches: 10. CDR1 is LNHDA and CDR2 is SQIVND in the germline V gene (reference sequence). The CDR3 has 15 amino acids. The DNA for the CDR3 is TGTGCCAGTAGTAAAGGGTCTAGCGGTCGGTACGAGCAGTACTTC. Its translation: CASSKGSSGRYEQYF.

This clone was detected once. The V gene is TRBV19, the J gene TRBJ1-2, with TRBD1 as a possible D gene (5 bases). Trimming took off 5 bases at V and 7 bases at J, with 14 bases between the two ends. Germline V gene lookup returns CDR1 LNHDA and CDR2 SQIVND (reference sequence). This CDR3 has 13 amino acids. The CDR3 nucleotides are TGTGCCAGTAGTCTCCGACAGCTCTCTGGCTACACCTTC. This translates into CASSLRQLSGYTF.

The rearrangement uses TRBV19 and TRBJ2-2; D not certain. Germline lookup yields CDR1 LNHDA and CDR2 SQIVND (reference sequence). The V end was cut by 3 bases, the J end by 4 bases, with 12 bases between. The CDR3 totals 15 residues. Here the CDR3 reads CASSISGGFTGELFF. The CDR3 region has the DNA TGTGCCAGTAGTATTTCGGGTGGATTCACCGGGGAGCTGTTTTTT.

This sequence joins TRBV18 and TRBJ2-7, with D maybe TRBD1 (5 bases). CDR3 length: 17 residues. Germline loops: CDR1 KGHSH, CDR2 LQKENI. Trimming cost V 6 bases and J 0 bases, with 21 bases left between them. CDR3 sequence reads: CASSNKPDIAGSYEQYF. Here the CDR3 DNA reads TGTGCCAGCTCCAATAAACCGGACATTGCTGGCTCCTACGAGCAGTACTTC.

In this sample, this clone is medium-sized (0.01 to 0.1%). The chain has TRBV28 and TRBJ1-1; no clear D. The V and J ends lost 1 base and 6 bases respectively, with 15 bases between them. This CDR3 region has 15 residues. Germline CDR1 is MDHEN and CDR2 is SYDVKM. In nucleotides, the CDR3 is TGTGCCAGCAGTTTATTATTGGCCGAACGGGCTGAAGCTTTCTTT. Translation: CASSLLLAERAEAFF.

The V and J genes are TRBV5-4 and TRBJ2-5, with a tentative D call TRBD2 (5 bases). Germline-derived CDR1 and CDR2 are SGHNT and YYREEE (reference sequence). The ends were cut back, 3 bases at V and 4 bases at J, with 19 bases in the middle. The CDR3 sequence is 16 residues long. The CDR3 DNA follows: TGTGCCAGCAGCTCAGCTAAGTCCCCCGAGGGAGAGACCCAGTACTTC. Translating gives CASSSAKSPEGETQYF.

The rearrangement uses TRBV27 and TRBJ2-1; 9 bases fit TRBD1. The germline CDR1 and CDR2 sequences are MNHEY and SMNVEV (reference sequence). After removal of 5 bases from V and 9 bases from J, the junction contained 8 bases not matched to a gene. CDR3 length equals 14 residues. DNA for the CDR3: TGTGCCAGCAGTGCGCGACAGGGGGTCGGTGAGCAGTTCTTC. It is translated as CASSARQGVGEQFF.

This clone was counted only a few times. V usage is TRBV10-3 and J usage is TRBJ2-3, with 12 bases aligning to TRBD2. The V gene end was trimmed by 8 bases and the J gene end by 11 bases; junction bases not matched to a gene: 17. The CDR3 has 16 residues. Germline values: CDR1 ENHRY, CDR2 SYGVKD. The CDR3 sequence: CAIGGLAGRGVRRQYF. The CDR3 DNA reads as TGTGCCATCGGTGGACTAGCGGGACGAGGGGTCCGGAGGCAGTATTTT.